This T cell receptor beta chain was recovered during a study of blood T cell repertoires in COVID-19. Study-level background: The origin of the acute and convalescent COVID-19 samples was the United States, Italy and Spain. From T cells, B-cell-depleted T cells, or PBMCs came the material, which was cDNA or gDNA.

Authors' analysis steps: Nucleated cell counts were estimated from reference gene primer amplification. Clones were sequenced by immunoSEQ multiplex PCR, and TCRdb holds only the in-frame ones, with some missing. The D gene and trimming were derived from the DNA, and the V and J assignments and clone size from that table. The sample consists of some 250,000 clones, about 86% of them appearing once. This CDR3 has 13 residues. CDR1 is MNHEY and CDR2 is SVGAGI in the germline V gene. V gave up 7 bases and J gave up 11 bases, with 20 bases separating them. Input material: peripheral blood. The chain is built from TRBV6-5 and TRBJ1-1; D might be TRBD1 (6 bases). The TCR originated in a man in his fifties with active or convalescent COVID-19. The CDR3 protein is CASTDNLRDKAFF. CDR3 nucleotides: TGTGCCAGCACCGACAATTTACGGGACAAGGCTTTCTTT.